The T cell receptor beta chain under discussion was sequenced for a study of T cell responses to AZD1222 COVID-19 vaccine. Notes on the study in general: Possibly, clonal diversity was underestimated; donors were largely white British and included more females. Reportedly, nearly half the spike-specific TCRs target unmutated variant regions. Only after the peak T cell response were repertoires sampled.

Data came from immunoSEQ multiplex PCR; TCRdb stores just in-frame clones and leaves some out. Of about 100,000 clones listed, around 87% are singletons. Combined were second doses at about 4 or about 12 weeks. Germline CDR1 is GTSNPN and CDR2 is SVGIG (reference sequence). Trimming left V 5 bases short and J 4 bases short, with 14 bases between. This CDR3 has 13 residues. This clone was seen only a few times. Its antigen is not identified. V is TRBV30 and J is TRBJ1-2; perhaps TRBD1 as D (6 bases). Specimen: peripheral blood, collected 28 days after the second AZD1222 dose. This receptor was taken from an adult who received the AZD1222 COVID-19 vaccine. In DNA, the CDR3 is TGTGCCTGGCAACCAGGGGCGGGCTATGGCTACACCTTC. Translation gives CAWQPGAGYGYTF.